This T cell receptor beta chain stems from a study of T cells in Graves' hyperthyroidism and ophthalmopathy. The sample holds many counts of this clonotype. Compared with germline, one end of the junction differs, possibly owing to a read error. CDR1 SGHAT and CDR2 FQNNGV come from the germline V gene. The CDR3 length is 13 residues. Template material for amplifying TCR beta CDR3 regions consisted of RNA transcripts. HTBI primers were used for first-round RT-PCR of the TCR CDR3. One entry per CDR3 protein results from TCRdb running MiXCR on the multiplex PCR reads. The sample lists under 450,000 distinct CDR3 sequences, around a sixth seen once, with around 7.7% in the top ten.

Sequencing was carried out using blood. The V call is TRBV11-2, the J call TRBJ2-3, with D uncertain. The sequence derives from a woman in her late teens or twenties with Graves' hyperthyroidism. The CDR3 sequence: CAGSSPGPDTQYF. CDR3 DNA sequence: TGTGCCGGCAGCTCCCCAGGTCCAGATACGCAGTATTTT.